Below are 6 T cell receptor beta chains sequenced from a single sample in a study of control samples from healthy donors and cancer patients. Some clones are missing from TCRdb's copy, which holds only in-frame ones; the method was immunoSEQ multiplex PCR. Here the sample spans under 200,000 clones, approximately 86% being singletons. The sequenced sample was blood. The receptors stem from a woman in her twenties or thirties in good health.

This clone was counted between two and nine times. The chain is built from TRBV24-1 and TRBJ2-1, with 8 bases matching TRBD2. The CDR3 spans 14 residues. Germline V CDR1 and CDR2: KGHDR, SFDVKD. J lost 7 bases, V lost 6 bases, and 7 bases had no gene match. CDR3 sequence (DNA): TGTGCCACCAGTTTCGGGGGGGACCTTAATGAGCAGTTCTTC. Amino acids: CATSFGGDLNEQFF.

V usage is TRBV29-1 and J usage is TRBJ1-2; a possible D gene is TRBD1 (6 bases). The V end was cut by 7 bases, the J end by 6 bases, with 18 bases between. Germline CDR1 and CDR2: SQVTM and ANQGSEA. The CDR3 is 13 amino acids. CDR3 loop: CSARGQPSDGYTF. The CDR3 region has the DNA TGCAGCGCCCGCGGACAGCCCTCGGATGGCTACACCTTC. The whole variable domain, remainder taken from reference TRBV29-1 and TRBJ1-2, is SAVISQKPSRDICQRGTSLTIQCQVDSQVTMMFWYRQQPGQSLTLIATANQGSEATYESGFVIDKFPISRPNLTFSTLTVSNMSPEDSSIYLCSARGQPSDGYTFGSGTRLTVV.

The J gene is TRBJ1-6, the V gene TRBV4-1; D is uncertain. The CDR3 runs 15 residues. The germline V gene encodes CDR1 MGHRA and CDR2 YSYEKL. V lost 1 base to trimming and J lost 4 bases, with 8 bases between them. CDR3: CASSQVGSYNSPLHF. CDR3 bases: TGCGCCAGCAGCCAAGTTGGGAGTTATAATTCACCCCTCCACTTT.

The V call is TRBV11-1, the J call TRBJ1-1; 9 bases map to TRBD1. The J segment lost 11 bases and the V segment lost 1 base, leaving 5 bases of the junction unmatched. The CDR3 spans 13 residues. The germline V gene has CDR1 SGHAT and CDR2 FQDESV (reference sequence). The CDR3 spells CASSLEQGAEAFF. In nucleotides, the CDR3 is TGTGCCAGCAGCTTAGAACAGGGGGCAGAGGCTTTCTTT.

The chain carries TRBV7-6 and TRBJ2-7; D is possibly TRBD1 (6 bases). CDR1 and CDR2 (germline): SGHVS, FNYEAQ. The CDR3 totals 13 residues. The V end was cut by 5 bases, the J end by 4 bases, with 12 bases between. The CDR3 spells CASSANRAYEQYF. The CDR3 DNA reads as TGTGCCAGCAGCGCCAACAGGGCTTACGAGCAGTACTTC. The variable domain in full, with the rest retrieved from reference TRBV7-6 and TRBJ2-7, is GAGVSQSPRYKVTKRGQDVALRCDPISGHVSLYWYRQALGQGPEFLTYFNYEAQQDKSGLPNDRFSAERPEGSISTLTIQRTEQRDSAMYRCASSANRAYEQYFGPGTRLTVT.

The chain links TRBV30 to TRBJ1-2; 10 bases fit TRBD1. CDR1 and CDR2 from the germline V gene are GTSNPN and SVGIG (reference sequence). J lost 2 bases, V lost 8 bases, and 11 bases had no gene match. The CDR3 consists of 15 residues. The CDR3 DNA follows: TGTGCCAGTCGACAGGGGGCCGGCATAAACTATGGCTACACCTTC. This encodes CASRQGAGINYGYTF.